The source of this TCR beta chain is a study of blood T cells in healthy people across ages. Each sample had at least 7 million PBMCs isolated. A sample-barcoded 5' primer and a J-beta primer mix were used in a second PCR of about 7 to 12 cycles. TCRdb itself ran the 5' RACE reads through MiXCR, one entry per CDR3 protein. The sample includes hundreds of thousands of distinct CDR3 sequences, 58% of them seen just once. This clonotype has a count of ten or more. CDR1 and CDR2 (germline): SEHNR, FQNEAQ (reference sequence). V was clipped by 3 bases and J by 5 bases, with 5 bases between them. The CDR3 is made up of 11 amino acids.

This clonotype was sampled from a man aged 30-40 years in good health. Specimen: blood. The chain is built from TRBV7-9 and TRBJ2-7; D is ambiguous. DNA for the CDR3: TGTGCCAGCAGCTTTGAGGACGAGCAGTACTTC. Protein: CASSFEDEQYF.